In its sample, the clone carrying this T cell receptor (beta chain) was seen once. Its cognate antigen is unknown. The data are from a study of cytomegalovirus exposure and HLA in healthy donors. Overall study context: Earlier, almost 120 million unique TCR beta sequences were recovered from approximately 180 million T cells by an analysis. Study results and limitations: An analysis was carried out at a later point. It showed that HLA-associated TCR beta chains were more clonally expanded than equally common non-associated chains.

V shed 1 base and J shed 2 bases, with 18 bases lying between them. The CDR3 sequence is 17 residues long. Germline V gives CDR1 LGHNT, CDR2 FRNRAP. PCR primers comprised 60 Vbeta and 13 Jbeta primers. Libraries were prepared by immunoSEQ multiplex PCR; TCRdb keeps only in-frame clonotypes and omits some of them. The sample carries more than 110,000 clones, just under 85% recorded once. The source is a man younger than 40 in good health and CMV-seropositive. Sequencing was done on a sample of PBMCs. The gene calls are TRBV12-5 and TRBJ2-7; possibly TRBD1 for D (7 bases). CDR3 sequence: CASGLDRGGGYTYEQYF. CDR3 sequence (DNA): TGTGCTAGTGGTTTGGACAGGGGTGGAGGGTATACCTACGAGCAGTACTTC.